A single sample gave rise to the 28 T cell receptor beta chains below, sequenced in a study of beta chain features in type 1 diabetes. Findings and limits, study-wide: Moderate yet significant TCRB CDR3 shortening was seen in Type 1 diabetes patients in all four CD4+ subsets.

Every isolated RNA sample was fully reverse transcribed, so sequencing captured expressed TCRB transcripts. This table comes from immunoSEQ multiplex PCR, and its TCRdb copy is limited to in-frame clones, with some not included. The sample includes almost 350,000 clones, about a tenth of them seen just once. These receptors' targets are unknown. Sequencing was carried out using central memory CD4+ T cells from blood. The source is a young man with type 1 diabetes.

This clone was recorded a few times. This chain links TRBV21-1 with TRBJ1-2; the table's D call, TRBD1, has no DNA check behind it. TRBV21-1 has pseudogene status. The length of the CDR3 is 14 residues. CDR3 nucleotides: TGTGCCAGCAGCAGACCGGGACAGAACTATGGCTACACCTTC. Translation: CASSRPGQNYGYTF.

This clone was detected a few times. The J gene is TRBJ1-1, the V gene TRBV5-5, with D perhaps TRBD1 (5 bases). Germline lookup yields CDR1 SGHKS and CDR2 YYEKEE (reference sequence). V lost 2 bases and J lost 2, with 19 bases in between. The CDR3 contains 17 residues. CDR3 region: CASSLGHPGQLNTEAFF. CDR3 coding DNA: TGTGCCAGCAGCTTAGGCCATCCCGGACAACTCAACACTGAAGCTTTCTTT.

The chain employs TRBV6-6 and TRBJ1-1; 7 nucleotides line up with TRBD1. This CDR3 has 12 residues. Germline V gene lookup returns CDR1 MNHNY and CDR2 SVGAGI (reference sequence). Losses at the gene ends were 5 bases for V and 7 bases for J; bases not matched to a gene: 4. CDR3: CASSGDSGEAFF. The CDR3 DNA follows: TGTGCCAGCAGTGGGGACAGCGGTGAAGCTTTCTTT.

This clone showed up just a few times. Additional DNA sequences in this sample encode the identical CDR3. The chain is built from TRBV5-1 and TRBJ1-5; tentatively, D is TRBD1 (5 bases). Deletions cut 4 bases from V and 0 bases from J, with 11 bases between. CDR1 is SGHRS, CDR2 YFSETQ, per germline. The CDR3 consists of 15 residues. The CDR3 coding sequence is TGCGCCAGCAGCCCTGATGGGGGTAGCAATCAGCCCCAGCATTTT. Its translation is CASSPDGGSNQPQHF.

As concerns this clone: This may be a read error, as it is one base from a much larger clone. The CDR3 reads CASRLARGGAMETQYF. The DNA of the CDR3 is TGTGCCAGCCGCTTGGCTAGGGGGGGGGCTATGGAGACCCAGTACTTC. This sequence joins TRBV7-2 and TRBJ2-5; D is perhaps TRBD2 (7 bases). Germline V gene lookup returns CDR1 SGHTA and CDR2 FQGNSA. This CDR3 is 16 amino acids long.

The chain is built from TRBV6-5 and TRBJ2-5; D ambiguous. V lost 6 bases and J lost 1, with 12 bases in between. This CDR3 contains 14 residues. Looked up from germline, CDR1 is MNHEY and CDR2 is SVGAGI. As DNA, the CDR3 is TGTGCCAGCAGACCTCGACTCTTCCAAGAGACCCAGTACTTC. Encoded protein: CASRPRLFQETQYF.

A few counts support this clone. The gene calls are TRBV6-1 and TRBJ2-7; D perhaps matches TRBD1 (6 bases). The length of the CDR3 is 15 residues. The germline gives CDR1 MNHNS, CDR2 SASEGT. V lost 6 bases to trimming and J lost 5 bases, with 20 bases between them. The CDR3 DNA is TGTGCCAGCAGAGACAGGCCAGAGCCTTACAACGAGCAGTACTTC. It codes for CASRDRPEPYNEQYF.

This clone was found a few times. The chain has TRBV9 and TRBJ2-7, with 9 positions matching TRBD1. TRBJ2-4 explains the end of the DNA better; the J call may be wrong. The CDR3 sequence is 16 residues long. From germline, CDR1 is SGDLS and CDR2 YYNGEE. This chain's CDR3 is CASSPDPNRGQNIQYF. In nucleotides, the CDR3 is TGTGCCAGCAGCCCTGATCCAAACAGGGGGCAAAACATTCAGTACTTC.

The rearrangement uses TRBV4-3 and TRBJ1-1; D is possibly TRBD1 (6 bases). This CDR3 contains 18 residues. Germline V gene sequence: CDR1 LGHNA, CDR2 YSLEER. The ends were cut back, 4 bases at V and 7 bases at J, with 28 bases in the middle. The CDR3 here is CASSRNPPTGPLTGEAFF. In DNA, the CDR3 is TGCGCCAGCAGCCGTAACCCCCCGACAGGCCCCTTGACGGGTGAAGCTTTCTTT.

The chain is built from TRBV18 and TRBJ2-6, with D unclear. This CDR3 contains 15 residues. Germline V gene data show CDR1 as KGHSH and CDR2 as LQKENI. The V end was cut by 8 bases, the J end by 1 base, with 12 bases between. The CDR3 nucleotides read TGTGCCAGCGCCCCGGAGTTGTCTGGGGCCAACGTCCTGACTTTC. It encodes CASAPELSGANVLTF.

This clone was recorded a few times. The chain recombines TRBV7-2 with TRBJ1-2; no definite D call. CDR3 length: 13 amino acids. The germline CDR1 and CDR2 sequences are SGHTA and FQGNSA. Trimming pared 3 bases from V and 8 bases from J, leaving 13 bases between. CDR3 loop: CASSFSGSRGYTF. CDR3 nucleotides: TGTGCCAGCAGCTTCTCAGGTTCGCGGGGCTACACCTTC.

This clone was recorded a few times. The chain links TRBV10-1 to TRBJ2-2; 7 bases are a match to TRBD2. Germline trimming cut 5 bases from V and 4 bases from J; bases unmatched to any gene: 7. The CDR3 has 15 amino acids. Looked up from germline, CDR1 is WNHNN and CDR2 is SYGVQD (reference sequence). DNA for the CDR3: TGCGCCAGCAGTAGGCAGGGAGGGAGCACCGGGGAGCTGTTTTTT. Its protein is CASSRQGGSTGELFF.

This clone showed up just a few times. The chain uses TRBV7-2 and TRBJ2-1; 9 bases line up with TRBD2. The V and J ends lost 3 bases and 7 bases, in that order; junction bases with no gene match: 7. This CDR3 has 15 residues. Looked up from germline, CDR1 is SGHTA and CDR2 is FQGNSA. CDR3 sequence: CASSFLAGVANEQFF. The CDR3 DNA reads TGTGCCAGCAGCTTCTTAGCGGGGGTTGCGAATGAGCAGTTCTTC.

The chain joins TRBV11-2 to TRBJ2-7, with 7 positions matching TRBD1. Losses at the gene ends were 3 bases for V and 1 base for J; bases not matched to a gene: 3. This CDR3 is 14 amino acids long. Germline CDR1 SGHAT, CDR2 FQNNGV. As DNA, the CDR3 is TGTGCCAGCAGCTTGACAGGGAATTCCTACGAGCAGTACTTC. Its protein is CASSLTGNSYEQYF.

This clone was observed a handful of times. V usage is TRBV28 and J usage is TRBJ2-2; TRBD1 aligns across 9 bases. This CDR3 has 17 amino acids. The J segment lost 5 bases and the V segment lost 5 bases, leaving 12 bases of the junction unmatched. Germline CDR1 and CDR2: MDHEN and SYDVKM. Written as DNA, the CDR3 is TGTGCCAGCAGTCCCGGGGACAGGGTAATGAATACCGGGGAGCTGTTTTTT. Translating it yields CASSPGDRVMNTGELFF.

The gene calls are TRBV11-2 and TRBJ2-1; perhaps TRBD2 as D (6 bases). V dropped 2 bases and J dropped 16 bases, with 15 bases sitting between them. CDR1 and CDR2 (germline): SGHAT, FQNNGV. The CDR3 length is 12 residues. This CDR3 is CASSLTIGRGFF. The DNA for the CDR3 is TGTGCCAGCAGCTTAACTATCGGGAGAGGCTTCTTC.

In the case of this clone: The same CDR3 arises from other DNA sequences in this sample as well. CDR3 coding DNA: TGCGCCAGCAGCTTGGGGGATACTGAAGCTTTCTTT. It specifies CASSLGDTEAFF. The chain joins TRBV5-1 to TRBJ1-1; D not resolved. V was pared by 0 bases and J by 5 bases, with 5 bases between. Per germline, CDR1 SGHRS and CDR2 YFSETQ. The CDR3 consists of 12 residues.

This clone was seen a handful of times. The J gene is TRBJ1-1, the V gene TRBV7-8; the D gene is possibly TRBD1 (6 bases). V dropped 6 bases and J dropped 0 bases, with 14 bases sitting between them. CDR1 and CDR2 (germline): SGHVS, FQNEAQ. CDR3 length: 15 residues. The CDR3 spells CASRKTGSVNTEAFF. CDR3 sequence (DNA): TGTGCCAGCAGAAAAACAGGGAGCGTGAACACTGAAGCTTTCTTT. Variable domain in full (rest from reference TRBV7-8 and TRBJ1-1): GAGVSQSPRYKVAKRGQDVALRCDPISGHVSLFWYQQALGQGPEFLTYFQNEAQLDKSGLPSDRFFAERPEGSVSTLKIQRTQQEDSAVYLCASRKTGSVNTEAFFGQGTRLTVV.

In this sample, this clone turned up a few times. The CDR3 DNA sequence: TGTGCCAGCAGTCCGACCCACTATGGCTACACCTTC. It codes for CASSPTHYGYTF. The V call is TRBV6-5, the J call TRBJ1-2, with no clear D. From germline, CDR1 is MNHEY and CDR2 SVGAGI. The CDR3 loop spans 12 amino acids. V was shortened by 5 bases and J by 3 bases, with 7 bases between the two germline ends.

The chain joins TRBV9 to TRBJ2-1; no clear D. This CDR3 has 14 amino acids. The V gene lost 0 bases and the J gene lost 6 bases, with 10 bases spanning the gap. Germline values: CDR1 SGDLS, CDR2 YYNGEE. The CDR3 spells CASSVEVVTNEQFF. In nucleotides, the CDR3 is TGTGCCAGCAGCGTAGAGGTTGTGACCAATGAGCAGTTCTTC.

This clone was counted a few times. The V call is TRBV11-2, the J call TRBJ2-7; 7 positions agree with TRBD1. V shed 1 base and J 4 bases; nucleotides not matched to a gene: 7. The length of the CDR3 is 15 residues. CDR1 is SGHAT and CDR2 is FQNNGV in the germline V gene. CDR3 coding DNA: TGTGCCAGCAGCTTAGGGGTGGGACAGATATACGAGCAGTACTTC. Its protein is CASSLGVGQIYEQYF. The variable domain in full, with the rest retrieved from reference TRBV11-2 and TRBJ2-7, is EAGVAQSPRYKIIEKRQSVAFWCNPISGHATLYWYQQILGQGPKLLIQFQNNGVVDDSQLPKDRFSAERLKGVDSTLKIQPAKLEDSAVYLCASSLGVGQIYEQYFGPGTRLTVT.

This clone was counted between two and nine times. V is TRBV5-1 and J is TRBJ2-6, with a possible D match to TRBD1 (5 bases). Germline assignment: CDR1 SGHRS and CDR2 YFSETQ. CDR3 length equals 19 residues. With 0 bases removed from V and 4 bases from J, the gap between germline ends came to 20 bases. The CDR3 sequence: CASSLATGGWGLGANVLTF. The CDR3 DNA is TGCGCCAGCAGCTTGGCCACAGGCGGCTGGGGTCTCGGGGCCAACGTCCTGACTTTC. The full variable domain, with the rest looked up from reference TRBV5-1 and TRBJ2-6, is KAGVTQTPRYLIKTRGQQVTLSCSPISGHRSVSWYQQTPGQGLQFLFEYFSETQRNKGNFPGRFSGRQFSNSRSEMNVSTLELGDSALYLCASSLATGGWGLGANVLTFGAGSRLTVL.

This clone turned up a few times. The rearrangement joins TRBV7-2 to TRBJ2-7; no reliable D call. This CDR3 has 15 amino acids. Trimming removed 5 bases at V and 2 bases at J, with 16 bases between. Germline V gene sequence: CDR1 SGHTA, CDR2 FQGNSA. The CDR3 DNA sequence: TGTGCCAGCAGCGCCTCCCCCAGCGCCGCCTACGAGCAGTACTTC. Its protein product is CASSASPSAAYEQYF.

There are a few counts of this clone. The V gene is TRBV6-5, the J gene TRBJ1-2, with 8 positions matching TRBD1. The CDR3 runs 13 residues. Trimming at V came to 5 bases and at J to 4 bases, leaving 3 bases not matched to a gene. CDR1 and CDR2 (germline): MNHEY, SVGAGI. CDR3 DNA sequence: TGTGCCAGCAGTGAGACAGGGGCCTATGGCTACACCTTC. Residues: CASSETGAYGYTF.

The sample holds a few counts of this clone. This rearrangement joins TRBV12-5 to TRBJ2-7; 8 bases map to TRBD1. Germline CDR1 is LGHNT and CDR2 is FRNRAP. The CDR3 has 14 amino acids. V trimming: 5 bases; J trimming: 8 bases; junction bases outside the gene matches: 11. CDR3 sequence: CASGMTGAGGKQYF. CDR3 bases: TGTGCTAGTGGTATGACAGGGGCCGGGGGAAAGCAGTACTTC.

This chain connects TRBV29-1 to TRBJ1-1, with D unclear. The CDR3 is made up of 12 amino acids. V was clipped by 6 bases and J by 5 bases, with 13 bases between them. Germline V gene data show CDR1 as SQVTM and CDR2 as ANQGSEA. CDR3 protein: CSVTKGNTEAFF. CDR3 DNA: TGCAGCGTCACGAAAGGGAATACTGAAGCTTTCTTT.

This clone was picked up a small number of times. CDR3 sequence (DNA): TGTGCCAGCAGCAACTTCCAGGGGGGTCCCCGGGAGACCCAGTACTTC. As protein: CASSNFQGGPRETQYF. This sequence joins TRBV7-2 and TRBJ2-5, with D possibly matching TRBD1 (7 bases). The CDR3 runs 16 residues. V lost 5 bases and J 5 bases, leaving 21 bases between the germline ends. Per germline, CDR1 SGHTA and CDR2 FQGNSA.

This clone was seen more than once but under ten times. The J gene is TRBJ2-3, the V gene TRBV5-1, with unresolved D. Germline V CDR1 and CDR2: SGHRS, YFSETQ. The CDR3 consists of 14 residues. Trimming removed 5 bases at V and 6 bases at J, with 16 bases between. The CDR3 spells CASSFAIGEDTQYF. CDR3 in DNA: TGCGCCAGCAGTTTTGCTATAGGAGAGGATACGCAGTATTTT.